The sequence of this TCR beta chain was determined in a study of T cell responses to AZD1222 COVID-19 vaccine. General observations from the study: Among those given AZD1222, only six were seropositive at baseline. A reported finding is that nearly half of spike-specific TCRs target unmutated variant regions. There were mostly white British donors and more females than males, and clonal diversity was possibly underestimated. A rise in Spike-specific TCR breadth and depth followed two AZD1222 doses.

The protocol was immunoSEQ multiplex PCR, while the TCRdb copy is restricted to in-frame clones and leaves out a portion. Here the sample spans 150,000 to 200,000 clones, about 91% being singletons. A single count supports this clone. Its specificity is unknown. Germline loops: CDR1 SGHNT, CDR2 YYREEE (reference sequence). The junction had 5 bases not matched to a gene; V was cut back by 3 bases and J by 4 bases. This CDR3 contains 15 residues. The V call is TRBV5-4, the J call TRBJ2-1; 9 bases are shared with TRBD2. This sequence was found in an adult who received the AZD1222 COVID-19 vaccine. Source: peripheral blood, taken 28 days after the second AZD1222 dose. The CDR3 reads CASSSGTSSYNEQFF. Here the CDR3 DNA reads TGTGCCAGCAGCTCGGGGACTAGCTCTTACAATGAGCAGTTCTTC.